The rows below give T cell receptor beta chains drawn from one sample of a study of cytomegalovirus exposure and HLA in healthy donors. The protocol was immunoSEQ multiplex PCR, while the TCRdb copy is restricted to in-frame clones and leaves out a portion. This table holds more than 90,000 clones, about four fifths found once. The sample comprised PBMCs. The receptors originated from a woman aged 40 to 50 in good health and CMV-seropositive. Both conserved end residues are part of each CDR3. D genes are given only for firm matches. Size tells how often a clone was seen (once, few, many) or the class of an expanded clone, and some rows leave it out.

TRBV18,.,TRBJ1-4,.,CASSTTTGQTNEKLFF,TGTGCCAGCTCAACAACGACAGGACAAACTAATGAAAAACTGTTTTTT
TRBV7-9,.,TRBJ2-7,.,CSSSFGGGGYEQYF,TGTTCCAGCAGCTTTGGGGGCGGGGGCTACGAGCAGTACTTC
TRBV7-9,.,TRBJ2-5,few,CASSPSGGETQYF,TGTGCCAGCAGCCCGAGCGGCGGAGAGACCCAGTACTTC
TRBV4-1,TRBD1,TRBJ2-6,.,CASSQVAGGSSGANVLTF,TGCGCCAGCAGCCAAGTTGCAGGGGGTAGCTCTGGGGCCAACGTCCTGACTTTC
TRBV9,TRBD2,TRBJ2-2,.,CASSEGLANTGELFF,TGTGCCAGCAGCGAGGGACTAGCCAACACCGGGGAGCTGTTTTTT
TRBV10-2,.,TRBJ1-1,.,CASTYGSAEAFF,TGCGCCAGCACCTACGGGTCCGCTGAAGCTTTCTTT
TRBV5-1,.,TRBJ2-1,.,CASRSGEYNEQFF,TGCGCCAGCCGTAGCGGAGAATACAATGAGCAGTTCTTC
TRBV6-5,.,TRBJ2-1,.,CASRAGYSYNEQFF,TGTGCCAGCAGGGCGGGATACTCCTACAATGAGCAGTTCTTC
TRBV15,.,TRBJ2-3,.,CATSRGMGSGTDTQYF,TGTGCCACCAGCAGAGGAATGGGGAGTGGGACAGATACGCAGTATTTT
TRBV13,TRBD2,TRBJ2-7,few,CASSPRGLLAGELEQYF,TGTGCCAGCAGCCCCAGAGGTTTACTAGCGGGAGAGTTGGAGCAGTACTTC
TRBV15,.,TRBJ2-5,.,CATSRGGWAPGETQYF,TGTGCCACCAGCAGAGGAGGGTGGGCCCCTGGAGAGACCCAGTACTTC
TRBV10-3,.,TRBJ2-1,.,CAISESMLRSGSYNEQFF,TGTGCCATCAGTGAGTCTATGTTGCGTAGCGGCTCCTACAATGAGCAGTTCTTC
TRBV5-1,.,TRBJ2-5,.,CASSLKTRAHEETQYF,TGCGCCAGCAGCTTAAAGACTAGAGCTCACGAAGAGACCCAGTACTTC
TRBV5-1,.,TRBJ2-1,once,CASSSTTTSSEQFF,TGCGCCAGCAGCTCGACTACCACTAGCAGTGAGCAGTTCTTC
TRBV5-4,TRBD1,TRBJ2-7,.,CASSSDRGKSYEQYF,TGTGCCAGCAGCTCCGACAGGGGGAAGTCCTACGAGCAGTACTTC
TRBV2,TRBD1,TRBJ2-7,.,CASSPRGLNYEQYF,TGTGCCAGCAGTCCCAGGGGGCTCAACTACGAGCAGTACTTC